The 4 T cell receptor beta chains below come from one sample, sequenced in a study of T cell changes during pregnancy in multiple sclerosis. Using immunoSEQ multiplex PCR, the repertoire was profiled, and TCRdb retains in-frame clones only, with some absent. The profile covers 45,000 to 55,000 clones, with approximately 90% appearing a single time and about 2% taken by the ten largest. The starting material was peripheral blood, obtained in the first trimester of pregnancy. The receptor source for this set is a female donor with multiple sclerosis, enrolled in a pregnancy study.

The chain joins TRBV28 to TRBJ1-2, with 8 bases fitting TRBD1. Germline V gene data show CDR1 as MDHEN and CDR2 as SYDVKM. With 2 bases clipped from V and 7 bases from J, the junction kept 12 bases outside the gene matches. The CDR3 is made up of 16 amino acids. CDR3 sequence: CASSLNGPQGAAGYTF. Here the CDR3 DNA reads TGTGCCAGCAGTTTAAATGGCCCCCAGGGGGCGGCTGGCTACACCTTC.

The J gene is TRBJ2-4, the V gene TRBV7-9, with 8 bases lining up with TRBD1. CDR1 is SEHNR, CDR2 FQNEAQ, per germline (reference sequence). Trimming at V came to 4 bases and at J to 6 bases, leaving 5 bases not matched to a gene. This CDR3 spans 14 amino acids. CDR3: CASSYGQGANIQYF. In DNA form, the CDR3 reads TGTGCCAGCAGCTATGGACAGGGTGCAAACATTCAGTACTTC.

The rearrangement joins TRBV10-2 to TRBJ2-5; TRBD2 might be the D (5 bases). V was pared by 0 bases and J by 5 bases, with 7 bases between. Germline CDR1 and CDR2: WSHSY and SAAADI. This CDR3 has 13 residues. This CDR3 reads CASSESKRETQYF. DNA for the CDR3: TGCGCCAGCAGTGAGTCGAAGCGGGAGACCCAGTACTTC.

The gene calls are TRBV19 and TRBJ1-2; D possibly corresponds to TRBD1 (5 bases). V was trimmed by 3 bases and J by 7 bases, leaving 15 bases between them. Germline-derived CDR1 and CDR2 are LNHDA and SQIVND (reference sequence). The CDR3 spans 14 residues. The CDR3: CASSMWQGSTGYTF. The CDR3 DNA is TGTGCCAGTAGTATGTGGCAGGGTTCTACTGGCTACACCTTC. The entire variable domain, with the rest obtained from reference TRBV19 and TRBJ1-2, is as follows: DGGITQSPKYLFRKEGQNVTLSCEQNLNHDAMYWYRQDPGQGLRLIYYSQIVNDFQKGDIAEGYSVSREKKESFPLTVTSAQKNPTAFYLCASSMWQGSTGYTFGSGTRLTVV.